A selection of T cell receptor beta chains follows, all from one sample in a study of T-cell memory formation after mild COVID-19. TCRdb re-called the 5' RACE reads with MiXCR, one entry per CDR3 protein. The sample has just under 150,000 distinct CDR3 sequences, 6% to 7% seen once. The material sequenced was PBMCs or a T cell subset sorted from them (not recorded which). The receptors derive from an adult woman who had mild COVID-19 (a few samples of this study predate the infection). Cell type and time point are not known. Both conserved end residues are part of each CDR3. The order of the fields is V gene, J gene, CDR3 protein.

v_gene: TRBV7-2
j_gene: TRBJ2-3
CDR3aa: CASSLVGRGSSPQYF

v_gene: TRBV28
j_gene: TRBJ1-5
CDR3aa: CASRRSGDYSNQPQHF

v_gene: TRBV20-1
j_gene: TRBJ1-5
CDR3aa: CSALMGTGVSNQPQHF

v_gene: TRBV20-1
j_gene: TRBJ2-5
CDR3aa: CSAPSRRLQETQYF

v_gene: TRBV12-3/TRBV12-4
j_gene: TRBJ2-3
CDR3aa: CASRFMTTTDTQYF

v_gene: TRBV27
j_gene: TRBJ2-2
CDR3aa: CASSPRTGGSGELFF

v_gene: TRBV3-1
j_gene: TRBJ1-2
CDR3aa: CASSQDGLRGYTF

v_gene: TRBV30
j_gene: TRBJ2-5
CDR3aa: CAWSRGHQETQYF

v_gene: TRBV3-1
j_gene: TRBJ2-6
CDR3aa: CASSPRAGGLGANVLTF

v_gene: TRBV18
j_gene: TRBJ2-7
CDR3aa: CASSPQGQGAVEQYF

v_gene: TRBV4-2
j_gene: TRBJ1-1
CDR3aa: CASSQGGYSNTEAFF

v_gene: TRBV7-9
j_gene: TRBJ2-3
CDR3aa: CASRTPAGSADTQYF

v_gene: TRBV5-4
j_gene: TRBJ2-7
CDR3aa: CASSFSGALYEQYF

v_gene: TRBV20-1
j_gene: TRBJ1-2
CDR3aa: CSANRGLNYGYTF

v_gene: TRBV3-1
j_gene: TRBJ1-1
CDR3aa: CASSQGSETEAFF

v_gene: TRBV7-3
j_gene: TRBJ2-1
CDR3aa: CASSLTQPTLSSYNEQFF

v_gene: TRBV7-9
j_gene: TRBJ1-3
CDR3aa: CASSSRGGEGGNTIYF

v_gene: TRBV24-1
j_gene: TRBJ1-5
CDR3aa: CATSDPQGSGQPQHF

v_gene: TRBV5-6
j_gene: TRBJ2-5
CDR3aa: CASSLGLAGVEETQYF

v_gene: TRBV5-1
j_gene: TRBJ2-7
CDR3aa: CASSGLGQVYEQYF

v_gene: TRBV11-2
j_gene: TRBJ2-1
CDR3aa: CASSPRGLSSYNEQFF

v_gene: TRBV20-1
j_gene: TRBJ2-1
CDR3aa: CSARYQRGGTYNEQFF

v_gene: TRBV5-4
j_gene: TRBJ1-2
CDR3aa: CASSLNRGYGYTF

v_gene: TRBV6-5
j_gene: TRBJ2-3
CDR3aa: CASRPHSGLSSDTQYF

v_gene: TRBV5-5
j_gene: TRBJ2-5
CDR3aa: CASSLASQETQYF

v_gene: TRBV5-8
j_gene: TRBJ1-5
CDR3aa: CASSLIRGNQPQHF

v_gene: TRBV3-1
j_gene: TRBJ2-7
CDR3aa: CASSDPGLHLDEQYF

v_gene: TRBV5-1
j_gene: TRBJ2-1
CDR3aa: CASSLGGMSSYNEQFF

v_gene: TRBV12-3/TRBV12-4
j_gene: TRBJ2-1
CDR3aa: CASSKYSGGSYNEQFF